These 10 T cell receptor beta chains were all obtained from the same sample, sequenced in a study of graft-versus-host responses after intestinal transplantation. Sequencing was performed with immunoSEQ multiplex PCR; in TCRdb, only in-frame clones are kept and a portion is missing. Of approximately 100,000 clones listed, approximately 85% are singletons. The specimen was PBMCs, collected 255 days after intestinal transplant. Receptors originate from a human patient who received an intestinal transplant, so some T cells may come from the graft donor.

The J gene is TRBJ1-1, the V gene TRBV4-2, with TRBD1 matching over 8 bases. This CDR3 is 15 amino acids long. Looked up from germline, CDR1 is LGHNA and CDR2 is YNFKEQ. V dropped 3 bases and J dropped 1; count of bases not matched to a gene: 4. CDR3 nucleotides: TGTGCCAGCAGCCAGGTAGGACAGGGGAACACTGAAGCTTTCTTT. It is translated as CASSQVGQGNTEAFF.

V gene TRBV7-9 combines with J gene TRBJ2-3, with 10 bases fitting TRBD1. V gave up 5 bases and J gave up 2 bases; unmatched junction bases: 13. There are 18 residues in the CDR3. The V gene's germline CDR1 is SEHNR and CDR2 FQNEAQ (reference sequence). For the CDR3, the DNA is TGTGCCAGCAGCCGCCCCCCGGGACAGGGGTCGAACACAGATACGCAGTATTTT. Protein sequence: CASSRPPGQGSNTDTQYF.

The V and J genes are TRBV7-9 and TRBJ2-3; the match to TRBD1 covers 8 bases. Per the germline V gene, CDR1 is SEHNR and CDR2 is FQNEAQ (reference sequence). The J segment lost 2 bases and the V segment lost 4 bases, leaving 8 bases of the junction unmatched. CDR3 length equals 16 residues. CDR3 sequence reads: CASSSRGPLTTDTQYF. The CDR3 region has the DNA TGTGCCAGCAGCTCCAGGGGGCCCCTAACCACAGATACGCAGTATTTT. The whole variable domain, remainder taken from reference TRBV7-9 and TRBJ2-3, is DTGVSQNPRHKITKRGQNVTFRCDPISEHNRLYWYRQTLGQGPEFLTYFQNEAQLEKSRLLSDRFSAERPKGSFSTLEIQRTEQGDSAMYLCASSSRGPLTTDTQYFGPGTRLTVL.

V and J are TRBV29-1 and TRBJ2-7; 7 nucleotides align to TRBD1. With 4 bases clipped from V and 5 bases from J, the junction kept 2 bases outside the gene matches. The CDR3 is 11 residues long. The germline V gene has CDR1 SQVTM and CDR2 ANQGSEA. The CDR3 here is CSVGQGHEQYF. DNA for the CDR3: TGCAGCGTTGGACAGGGCCACGAGCAGTACTTC.

This clone occurred once. V is TRBV18 and J is TRBJ1-2; D not certain. The CDR3 loop spans 13 amino acids. V lost 2 bases and J 5 bases, leaving 9 bases between the germline ends. Germline loops: CDR1 KGHSH, CDR2 LQKENI. CDR3 sequence (DNA): TGTGCCAGCTCACCAATCCCGGGGTATGGCTACACCTTC. This translates into CASSPIPGYGYTF.

The chain carries TRBV2 and TRBJ2-7, with 10 bases matching TRBD2. V shed 3 bases, J shed 4 bases, and the junction held 6 bases outside the gene matches. Per germline, CDR1 SNHLY and CDR2 FYNNEI. The CDR3 runs 15 residues. CDR3 nucleotide sequence: TGTGCCAGCAGTGATTCGGCTAGCGGGGGTTACGAGCAGTACTTC. This gives the protein CASSDSASGGYEQYF.

The genes are TRBV14 and TRBJ1-3, with D perhaps matching TRBD1 (6 bases). CDR1 is SGHDN, CDR2 FVKESK, per germline. The CDR3 is made up of 14 amino acids. V was pared by 6 bases and J by 0 bases, with 9 bases between. The chain's CDR3 is CASSRQVSGNTIYF. CDR3 bases: TGTGCCAGCAGTCGACAGGTCTCTGGAAACACCATATATTTT.

CDR3: CASSLGGAQYF. CDR3 DNA sequence: TGTGCCAGCAGTTTGGGGGGGGCCCAGTACTTC. The chain uses TRBV27 and TRBJ2-5; 7 bases match TRBD2. From germline, CDR1 is MNHEY and CDR2 SMNVEV (reference sequence). The CDR3 covers 11 residues. J lost 9 bases, V lost 3 bases, and 1 base had no gene match.

The chain couples TRBV10-1 to TRBJ1-2, with a possible D match to TRBD1 (6 bases). Germline CDR1 and CDR2: WNHNN and SYGVQD (reference sequence). This CDR3 has 14 residues. V gave up 3 bases and J gave up 4 bases, with 12 bases separating them. As DNA, the CDR3 is TGCGCCAGCAGTGAAGGCAGGGGAGCCTATGGCTACACCTTC. It specifies CASSEGRGAYGYTF.

This sequence joins TRBV10-3 and TRBJ1-2; D is undetermined. The CDR3 covers 11 residues. V lost 6 bases and J 7 bases, leaving 9 bases between the germline ends. Germline V gene data show CDR1 as ENHRY and CDR2 as SYGVKD. Written as DNA, the CDR3 is TGTGCCATCAGATGGGCGAGTGGCTACACCTTC. Its translation is CAIRWASGYTF.